The entry that follows covers one TCR beta chain sequence. Its matching antigen is unknown. The CDR3 loop spans 17 amino acids. Germline V gene lookup returns CDR1 SGHTA and CDR2 FQGNSA. V was pared by 6 bases and J by 0 bases, with 9 bases of the junction left unmatched. Built from TCR beta cDNA, the libraries had unique molecular identifiers in them. Researchers reported 550,000 or so cDNA molecules coming from approximately 1 to 10 million T cells. In TCRdb, the PCR reads were re-called with MiXCR into one record per CDR3 protein. The sample shows fewer than 700,000 distinct CDR3 sequences, roughly two fifths of them seen only once. This sample was taken from a study of post-analysis software for immune sequencing data. General study findings and limits: Five TRBV segments occurring more often in patients than controls included TRBV5-6, TRBV5-1 and TRBV20-1. The authors found that F measure strongly co-clustered same-batch samples. Controls had significantly higher normalized Chao1 diversity than multiple sclerosis patients.

The J gene is TRBJ2-3, the V gene TRBV7-2, with 10 bases fitting TRBD2. The specimen sequenced was blood. This clonotype was obtained from a girl aged 10-17 years with multiple sclerosis. The CDR3 loop reads CASRFFLAGASTDTQYF. In nucleotides, the CDR3 is TGTGCCAGCAGGTTCTTCCTAGCGGGGGCTAGCACAGATACGCAGTATTTT.